This paragraph reports one T cell receptor beta chain. Its specific antigen is unknown. The record has no base qualities; no much larger clone is one base away. These data come from a study of beta chain features in type 1 diabetes (dated by TCRdb to 2016 to 2019). Turning to the overall study: No differences in mean age, gender distribution, total cell number or subset yield were found between patients and healthy donors. A total of about 100 million sorted cells were examined across all samples, and RNA yield correlated strongly with the number of cells per subset. The study compared the TCRB repertoires of sorted circulating CD4+ T cell subsets in recently diagnosed type 1 diabetes patients with those in matched healthy donors. Naive and central memory subsets were obtained from all 30 or so donors, but regulatory and stem cell-like memory subsets were isolated from only 8 patients and roughly 8 healthy donors.

The entire amount of isolated RNA was reverse transcribed using the High Capacity cDNA Reverse Transcription Kit, so the sequenced TCRB transcripts were expressed ones. Naive, central memory and regulatory T cell samples underwent deep immunoSEQ sequencing, averaging roughly 3.3 million total reads per sample. Sorted cells were lysed in RLT buffer and RNA was extracted with DNase-treated RNeasy Micro or Mini kits, depending on cell number. Each cell subset was processed on its own to prevent cross-contamination, while patient and healthy donor samples were processed together. TCRB sequences were amplified from cDNA with the immunoSEQ multiplex PCR, producing 87-bp fragments spanning the CDR3 region. Sequencing of the amplicons was performed on the Illumina HiSeq platform. The published analysis was carried out like this. Synthetic template baselines were used to correct PCR bias computationally, reads within Hamming distance 2 were collapsed, and singletons that could not be merged were discarded. By aligning reads against IMGT, V, D and J genes, CDR3 length, and insertions or deletions at six rearrangement sites were assigned. Within each subset, clonotype counts were normalized to sorted cell number, and only after that were true diversity and Gini coefficients computed with the tcR R package. Repertoire sharing was quantified using the overlap coefficient calculated on TCRB nucleotide sequences. As a proxy for the pre-selection repertoire, out-of-frame TCRB sequences from naive cells were analyzed. TCRdb retrieved this table from immuneACCESS and kept in-frame rearrangements only. Not all clones are present; in checked studies, unresolved V genes account for under half, and no reason is known for the remainder. D and trimming were read from the DNA, whereas the V and J calls and clone size are those reported in that table. In this sample the table shows 300,000 to 350,000 clones, 13% of which occur a single time. The ten largest clones capture roughly 0.015% of the sample.

Each donor gave one peripheral blood draw, averaging roughly 120 mL, which was collected into heparinised tubes. A BD FACSAria II was used to sort naive, central memory, regulatory and stem cell-like memory CD4+ T cells with a panel that included CD45RO, CCR7, CD25, CD127, CD95 and CD27. Purity was above 98% for every sorted population. Right away, PBMCs were isolated by Lymphoprep density gradient centrifugation and were stained directly, with no culture step. So that batch effects would be minimized, each experiment stained and sorted samples in pairs, pairing one healthy donor with one patient. General findings and caveats noted by the study authors: Patients with type 1 diabetes made fewer insertions and deleted more nucleotides at VDJ recombination sites, implying thymic rearrangement abnormalities. PCR might favor shorter templates, but patient and control samples were amplified and corrected together, so any skew would affect both groups equally. Type 1 diabetes patients showed a moderate but significant shortening of TCRB CDR3 length in all four CD4+ subsets. Sequencing cDNA rather than genomic DNA could over-represent highly expressing activated cells, although activation and CD3 levels did not differ between groups. Because the HLA sub-analyses included only small numbers of individuals, any influence of HLA type on TCRB rearrangement was left unresolved. Naive, central memory and regulatory TCRB repertoires appeared to be more alike among patients than among healthy donors.

CDR1 is given as LGHNT and CDR2 as FRNRAP, both from the germline V gene. V is shortened by 1 base, J by 6 bases, and the region joining them spans 10 bases. The CDR3 goes from the cysteine to the phenylalanine over 13 residues. Only the CDR3 part of the read is kept: 39 bases, read in frame from the first base. The chain links TRBV12-5 with TRBJ2-7, with TRBD1 as a weak D call on 5 bases. The specimen sequenced was naive CD4+ T cells from blood. Explained via the paper, the cell subset or site label denotes: true naive CD4+ T cells. The source is a woman aged 18-29 years with type 1 diabetes. The CDR3 sequence is CASGLGQGGEQYF. The DNA sequence is given as TGTGCTAGTGGTTTGGGGCAGGGTGGCGAGCAGTACTTC.